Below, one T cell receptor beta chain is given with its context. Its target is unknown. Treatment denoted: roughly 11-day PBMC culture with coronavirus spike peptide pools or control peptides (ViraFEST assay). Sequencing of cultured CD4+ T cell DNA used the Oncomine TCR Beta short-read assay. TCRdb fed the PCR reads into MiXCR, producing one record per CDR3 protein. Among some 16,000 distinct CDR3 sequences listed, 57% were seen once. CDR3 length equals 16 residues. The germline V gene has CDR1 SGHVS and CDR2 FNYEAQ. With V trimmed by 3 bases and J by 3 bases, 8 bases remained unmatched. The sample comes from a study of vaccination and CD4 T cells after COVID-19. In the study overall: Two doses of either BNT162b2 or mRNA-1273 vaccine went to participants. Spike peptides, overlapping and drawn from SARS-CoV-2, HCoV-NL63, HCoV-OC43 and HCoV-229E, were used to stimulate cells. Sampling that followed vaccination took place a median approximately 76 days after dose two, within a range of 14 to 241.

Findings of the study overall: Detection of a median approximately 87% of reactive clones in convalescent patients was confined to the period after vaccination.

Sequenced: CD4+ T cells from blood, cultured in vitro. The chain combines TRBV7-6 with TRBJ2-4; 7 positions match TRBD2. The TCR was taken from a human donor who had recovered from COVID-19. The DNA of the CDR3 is TGTGCCAGCAGCTTGCCGAGAAGCGGGGACAAAAACATTCAGTACTTC. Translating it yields CASSLPRSGDKNIQYF.